A single sample is the source of the 13 T cell receptor beta chains below, sequenced in a study of shared clonotypes between healthy human individuals (dated by TCRdb to the early 2020s). The receptor library was made with the immunoSEQ multiplex PCR assay. TCRdb mirrors the immuneACCESS table, restricted to in-frame sequences. Some clones are absent from its copies; in checked studies, under half trace to an unresolved V gene, and the reason for the others is unknown. This sample is represented by approximately 810,000 clones; 85% to 95% of them were singletons. Around 24% of the sample is taken by the ten largest. CD8 naive samples were CD45RO-negative cells positively selected for CCR7, giving a CD45RA+CCR7+ population that excluded TemRA cells. The sample taken for sequencing was naive CD8+ T cells sorted from blood. This sample's cell subset or site label indicates: CD45RA+CCR7+. Source of these receptors: a man aged 25 to 40 in good health.

This chain joins TRBV27 and TRBJ2-7, with D unclear. Trimming removed 2 bases from V and 5 bases from J, with 10 bases in between. This CDR3 comprises 13 residues. Looked up from germline, CDR1 is MNHEY and CDR2 is SMNVEV (reference sequence). In DNA form, the CDR3 reads TGTGCCAGCAGTTTAACGTCGGCGCACGAGCAGTACTTC. Its translation: CASSLTSAHEQYF.

This clone was found many times. This CDR3 is CASSSGNTGELFF. CDR3 DNA sequence: TGTGCCAGCAGTAGCGGGAACACCGGGGAGCTGTTTTTT. The V and J genes are TRBV6-4 and TRBJ2-2, with D maybe TRBD2 (5 bases). CDR1 is MRHNA, CDR2 SNTAGT, per germline. V lost 5 bases, J lost 1 base, and 5 bases lay in between. The CDR3 covers 13 residues.

J is TRBJ2-1 and V is TRBV19; the D is unclear. CDR1 LNHDA and CDR2 SQIVND come from the germline V gene (reference sequence). The CDR3 contains 15 residues. Trimming removed 5 bases at V and 4 bases at J, with 15 bases between. CDR3: CASSSSERSYNEQFF. The CDR3 DNA sequence: TGTGCCAGTAGTTCCAGCGAACGGTCTTACAATGAGCAGTTCTTC. The complete variable domain, with remaining parts taken from reference TRBV19 and TRBJ2-1, reads DGGITQSPKYLFRKEGQNVTLSCEQNLNHDAMYWYRQDPGQGLRLIYYSQIVNDFQKGDIAEGYSVSREKKESFPLTVTSAQKNPTAFYLCASSSSERSYNEQFFGPGTRLTVL.

In this sample, this clone turned up once. The chain has TRBV7-3 and TRBJ2-1; 9 nucleotides align to TRBD2. The germline CDR1 and CDR2 sequences are SGHTA and FQGTGA. Unmatched junction bases numbered 5, after V lost 4 bases and J lost 4 bases. The CDR3 extends over 15 amino acids. Here the CDR3 DNA reads TGTGCCAGCAGCTCGGGACTAGCAGCTTACAATGAGCAGTTCTTC. This encodes CASSSGLAAYNEQFF.

The chain combines TRBV6-1 with TRBJ2-3; D ambiguous. V lost 7 bases and J lost 0, with 11 bases in between. Germline V CDR1 and CDR2: MNHNS, SASEGT. The CDR3 runs to 14 residues. Here the CDR3 reads CASMRLTSTDTQYF. The CDR3 DNA reads as TGTGCCAGCATGCGCCTTACGAGCACAGATACGCAGTATTTT.

The gene calls are TRBV2 and TRBJ2-1, with unresolved D. The germline V gene encodes CDR1 SNHLY and CDR2 FYNNEI. V lost 4 bases and J 8 bases, leaving 18 bases between the germline ends. This CDR3 has 15 amino acids. CDR3 sequence (DNA): TGTGCCAGCAGTGCCCCCCTAAAAGCCTCCTATGAGCAGTTCTTC. Its translation is CASSAPLKASYEQFF.

A note on this clone: At one end the junction does not follow the germline gene, possibly because of a read error. The chain has TRBV7-7 and TRBJ2-1; 7 bases map to TRBD2. The CDR3 consists of 18 residues. Germline CDR1 reads SSHAT; CDR2 reads FNYEAQ (reference sequence). In DNA form, the CDR3 reads TGTGCTAGCAGCTTAGGGCTAGCGGAGGAGAGCTCCTACAATGAGCAGTTCTTC. It translates to CASSLGLAEESSYNEQFF.

The chain employs TRBV4-3 and TRBJ1-2, with 9 nucleotides matching TRBD1. Germline CDR1 LGHNA, CDR2 YSLEER. The CDR3 consists of 15 residues. V was clipped by 4 bases and J by 4 bases; unmatched bases: 7. CDR3 sequence reads: CASSPYRGQSYGYTF. Written as DNA, the CDR3 is TGCGCCAGCAGCCCTTACAGGGGGCAGAGCTATGGCTACACCTTC.

This clone was detected once. The gene calls are TRBV6-1 and TRBJ2-7, with TRBD2 identical over 12 bases. There are 14 residues in the CDR3. Germline V lookup: CDR1 MNHNS, CDR2 SASEGT. V lost 7 bases, J lost 5 bases, and 6 bases stayed unmatched. The CDR3, as DNA: TGTGCCAGCATCCGACTAGCGGGAGTCGACGAGCAGTACTTC. It translates to CASIRLAGVDEQYF.

The rearrangement joins TRBV9 to TRBJ2-1; TRBD1 matches at 10 bases. The CDR3 length is 16 residues. CDR1 and CDR2 (germline): SGDLS, YYNGEE. Unmatched junction bases numbered 5, after V lost 4 bases and J lost 1 base. The chain's CDR3 is CASSHSGQGSYNEQFF. CDR3 nucleotide sequence: TGTGCCAGCAGCCACTCGGGACAGGGGTCCTACAATGAGCAGTTCTTC.

This clone was seen a single time. The chain recombines TRBV6-5 with TRBJ2-5; D gene unclear. The CDR3 sequence is 9 residues long. V dropped 9 bases and J dropped 11 bases, with 10 bases sitting between them. Looked up from germline, CDR1 is MNHEY and CDR2 is SVGAGI. CDR3 nucleotide sequence: TGTGCCAGGCGTTTGAGGCAGTACTTC. Amino acids: CARRLRQYF.

The chain is built from TRBV6-6 and TRBJ2-7; possibly TRBD2 for D (6 bases). This CDR3 contains 12 residues. The germline V and J ends were trimmed by 10 bases and 3 bases, with 13 bases remaining between them. Per the germline V gene, CDR1 is MNHNY and CDR2 is SVGAGI (reference sequence). The DNA of the CDR3 is TGTGCCACACGGGAGTGGGGCTACGAGCAGTACTTC. Its translation is CATREWGYEQYF.

This chain uses TRBV9 with TRBJ2-3; 10 nucleotides line up with TRBD1. Germline V CDR1 and CDR2: SGDLS, YYNGEE. This CDR3 comprises 20 residues. Trimming removed 2 bases from V and 0 bases from J; junction bases left unmatched: 15. The CDR3 here is CASSVYPGDRGTTSTDTQYF. The CDR3 coding sequence is TGTGCCAGCAGCGTCTACCCCGGGGACAGGGGTACGACTAGCACAGATACGCAGTATTTT.